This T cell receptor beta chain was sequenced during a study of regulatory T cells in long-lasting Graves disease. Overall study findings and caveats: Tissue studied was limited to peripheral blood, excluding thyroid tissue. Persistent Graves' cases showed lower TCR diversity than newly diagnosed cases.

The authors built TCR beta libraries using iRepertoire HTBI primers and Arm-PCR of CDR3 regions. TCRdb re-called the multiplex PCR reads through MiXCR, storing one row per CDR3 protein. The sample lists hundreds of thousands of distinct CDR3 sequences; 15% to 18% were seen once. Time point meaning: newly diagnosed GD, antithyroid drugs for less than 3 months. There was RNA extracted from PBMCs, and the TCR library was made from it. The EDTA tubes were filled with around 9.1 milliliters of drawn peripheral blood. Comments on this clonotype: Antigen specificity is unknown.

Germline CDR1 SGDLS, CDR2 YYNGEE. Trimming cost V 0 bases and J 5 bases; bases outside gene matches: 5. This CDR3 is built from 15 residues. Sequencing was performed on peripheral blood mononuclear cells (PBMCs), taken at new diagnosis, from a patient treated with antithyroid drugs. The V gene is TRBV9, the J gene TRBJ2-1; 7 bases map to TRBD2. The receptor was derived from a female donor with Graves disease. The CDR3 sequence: CASSVDGGGNNEQFF. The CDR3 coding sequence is TGTGCCAGCAGCGTAGATGGGGGGGGGAACAATGAGCAGTTCTTC. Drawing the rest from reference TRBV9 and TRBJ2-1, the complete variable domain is DSGVTQTPKHLITATGQRVTLRCSPRSGDLSVYWYQQSLDQGLQFLIQYYNGEERAKGNILERFSAQQFPDLHSELNLSSLELGDSALYFCASSVDGGGNNEQFFGPGTRLTVL.